This TCR beta chain was profiled in a study of T cell responses to AZD1222 COVID-19 vaccine (dated by TCRdb to about 2021). The study in broad terms: TCR sequencing covered some 240 trial participants: 200 to 210 given two doses of AZD1222 and approximately 26 given two doses of MenACWY control vaccine. Trial participants were enrolled into age subgroups of 18-55, 56-69 and 70-plus years, which contained about 150, 28 and 57 TCR-sequenced participants, respectively.

The investigation overall reported the following: Only five to seven AZD1222 recipients were SARS-CoV-2 seropositive at baseline, limiting conclusions about previously exposed vaccinees. CD4 TCRs associated with the vaccine covered the entire spike protein, and the dominant responses were in regions 160-218 and 743-854. Spike-specific TCR breadth and depth rose significantly after two AZD1222 doses compared with day 0 and with MenACWY recipients. In the small 56-69-year group, the increase in depth fell short of significance, most likely because of low power. Participants were mostly white British and included more females than males, and it was suggested by the authors that clonal diversity may have been underestimated. Epitopes outside the regions mutated in the B.1.351 and B.1.1.7 variants were reportedly recognized by nearly half of the unique spike-specific TCRs. Because no day 14 peak-response samples were available, the repertoires could be characterized only after the peak T cell response.

Sequences KGHSH (CDR1) and LQKENI (CDR2) are obtained from the germline V gene. Measured from the cysteine to the phenylalanine, the CDR3 is 13 residues long. The DNA shown is the 39-base CDR3, in frame from base 1. The V and J ends are trimmed by 3 bases and 1 base, leaving 6 bases between them. As regards this clone: The specificity of this receptor is unknown. The sample holds no much larger clone one base away, and base qualities are not on file.

Reading the label with the study, this specimen's time point is: about 28 days (+/-7) after the second vaccine dose. AZD1222 recipients given second doses at about 4 weeks or at about 12 weeks were pooled, since spike-specific TCR depth and breadth were not found to differ between the two schedules. The vaccinee samples were drawn from two UK trials, COV001 and COV002, one of which was a single-blind randomized controlled phase 2/3 trial testing AZD1222 (ChAdOx1 nCoV-19) in healthy adults. For TCRbeta chain sequencing, PBMC samples from trial participants were taken at day 0 and at day 28 after the second dose. The CDR3 regions of human TCRbeta chains were subjected to immunosequencing. Under the source paper's analysis protocol: TCRs in the repertoires were matched against a reference library of SARS-CoV-2-specific TCRs that had been generated with the MIRA antigen-specificity platform. Breadth was defined as the fraction of unique TCRs that were SARS-CoV-2-associated, and depth was defined as the fraction of total T cells that were SARS-CoV-2-associated. Using the MIRA data, each spike-specific TCR was mapped to the spike region that the TCR reacts to and placed in a CD4 or CD8 class. Log10-transformed breadth and depth values were compared by one-way ANOVA with Sidak's multiple comparisons tests. TCRdb's version of the immuneACCESS table is confined to in-frame rearrangements and falls short of the full clone set. An unresolved V gene accounts for under half of the shortfall where checked; the remainder is of unknown origin. That table is the source of V, J and clone size, and D and trimming were worked out from the DNA. This sample is represented by over 100,000 clones; over 75% of them were singletons. The top ten clonotypes cover roughly 4.4% of the sample.

The chain is assembled from TRBV18 and TRBJ1-1, with the D gene uncertain. The specimen comprised peripheral blood, sampled 28 days after the second AZD1222 dose. This receptor was taken from an adult who received the AZD1222 COVID-19 vaccine. DNA sequence: TGTGCCAGCTCACCTCAACCGAACACTGAAGCTTTCTTT. Its protein product is CASSPQPNTEAFF.